The 32 T cell receptor beta chains given below trace back to one sample, sequenced in a study of shared clonotypes between healthy human individuals. Only in-frame clones appear in the TCRdb table, and some are missing; sequencing was by immunoSEQ multiplex PCR. In the table there are about 1.1 million clones, approximately 80% of which are singletons. The sample was memory CD4+ T cells from PBMCs. Documented subset: CD45RA-negative fraction. Receptors were obtained from a man younger than 35 in good health. Some clones in this sample may be carry-over from other donors' samples.

The J gene is TRBJ2-7, the V gene TRBV18; no definite D call. Trimming stripped 2 bases from V and 7 bases from J, with 9 bases between. The CDR3 sequence is 12 residues long. The germline V gene has CDR1 KGHSH and CDR2 LQKENI. In DNA, the CDR3 is TGTGCCAGCTCACCATTCGGTACGGAGCAGTACTTC. Translating gives CASSPFGTEQYF.

The chain is built from TRBV15 and TRBJ2-3, with D possibly being TRBD1 (5 bases). The CDR3 sequence is 15 residues long. CDR1 LNHNV and CDR2 YYDKDF come from the germline V gene (reference sequence). The germline V and J ends were trimmed by 2 bases and 2 bases, with 11 bases remaining between them. CDR3 sequence (DNA): TGTGCCACCAGCAGATCGACAGTCCCCACAGATACGCAGTATTTT. It codes for CATSRSTVPTDTQYF. Drawing the rest from reference TRBV15 and TRBJ2-3, the complete variable domain is DAMVIQNPRYQVTQFGKPVTLSCSQTLNHNVMYWYQQKSSQAPKLLFHYYDKDFNNEADTPDNFQSRRPNTSFCFLDIRSPGLGDTAMYLCATSRSTVPTDTQYFGPGTRLTVL.

The table lists this clone with a few counts. A read error may explain this, as a much larger clone is one base away. V gene TRBV6-1 combines with J gene TRBJ2-1; D remains unclear. CDR3 length: 14 amino acids. Germline CDR1 is MNHNS and CDR2 is SASEGT. The germline V and J ends were trimmed by 1 base and 0 bases, with 4 bases remaining between them. The CDR3 coding sequence is TGTGCCAGCAGTGAAGGGAGCTCCTACAATGAGCAGTTCTTC. It translates to CASSEGSSYNEQFF.

This clone was counted many times. Other DNA sequences in the sample encode the same CDR3. The chain has TRBV5-1 and TRBJ2-3; no firm D call. CDR1 SGHRS and CDR2 YFSETQ come from the germline V gene. The CDR3 has 14 residues. V was pared by 1 base and J by 5 bases, with 11 bases between. In nucleotides, the CDR3 is TGCGCCAGCAGCTTGTGGGGTCCGGGAGATACGCAGTATTTT. The encoded protein is CASSLWGPGDTQYF.

Here the CDR3 DNA reads TGTGCCAGCAGCTTCTATAGCGGCTACGAGCAGTACTTC. It yields the protein CASSFYSGYEQYF. The chain has TRBV7-2 and TRBJ2-7; D is perhaps TRBD2 (6 bases). Germline V lookup: CDR1 SGHTA, CDR2 FQGNSA. The ends were cut back, 3 bases at V and 3 bases at J, with 9 bases in the middle. This CDR3 has 13 residues.

The chain recombines TRBV11-1 with TRBJ2-1; maybe TRBD2 (5 bases). Trimming pared 2 bases from V and 6 bases from J, leaving 11 bases between. The CDR3 consists of 14 residues. Per the germline V gene, CDR1 is SGHAT and CDR2 is FQDESV (reference sequence). CDR3 protein: CASSLLAGSNEQFF. The CDR3 DNA is TGTGCCAGCAGCTTACTAGCTGGCTCCAATGAGCAGTTCTTC.

This rearrangement joins TRBV29-1 to TRBJ1-2; D is ambiguous. In germline, CDR1 is SQVTM, CDR2 ANQGSEA. V gave up 3 bases and J gave up 11 bases, with 16 bases separating them. The CDR3 is made up of 12 amino acids. CDR3 sequence reads: CSVEVQSVRYTF. CDR3 bases: TGCAGCGTTGAGGTGCAAAGCGTACGTTACACCTTC.

The chain is built from TRBV28 and TRBJ1-4; D not certain. V lost 5 bases and J lost 11, with 12 bases in between. Germline loops: CDR1 MDHEN, CDR2 SYDVKM. The CDR3 contains 12 residues. The CDR3 DNA follows: TGTGCCAGCAGTCCGTTGGGTCGGAAACTGTTTTTT. It specifies CASSPLGRKLFF.

The rearrangement uses TRBV30 and TRBJ2-1; maybe TRBD2 (6 bases). The CDR3 consists of 15 residues. CDR1 and CDR2 (germline): GTSNPN, SVGIG (reference sequence). V was trimmed by 0 bases and J by 2 bases, leaving 11 bases between them. The CDR3 sequence is CAWSVGTSPYNEQFF. Written as DNA, the CDR3 is TGTGCCTGGAGTGTCGGTACTAGCCCCTACAATGAGCAGTTCTTC.

The chain employs TRBV29-1 and TRBJ2-6; D is unclear. Germline assignment: CDR1 SQVTM and CDR2 ANQGSEA. The CDR3 totals 13 residues. With 4 bases removed from V and 0 bases from J, the gap between germline ends came to 4 bases. Here the CDR3 DNA reads TGCAGCGTTGGACTCTCTGGGGCCAACGTCCTGACTTTC. It translates to CSVGLSGANVLTF.

The chain links TRBV9 to TRBJ1-1; D remains unclear. This CDR3 region has 15 residues. Germline CDR1 and CDR2: SGDLS and YYNGEE. The V end lost 3 bases, the J end lost 0 bases, and 12 bases lay between the germline ends. Here the CDR3 DNA reads TGTGCCAGCAGCGCCCCCAGCGGCCTGAACACTGAAGCTTTCTTT. This encodes CASSAPSGLNTEAFF.

The chain joins TRBV30 to TRBJ1-2; 9 bases line up with TRBD1. The CDR3 spans 14 residues. Germline V lookup: CDR1 GTSNPN, CDR2 SVGIG (reference sequence). The V and J ends lost 2 bases and 8 bases, in that order; junction bases with no gene match: 9. The CDR3 sequence: CAWSLDGDRDGYTF. The CDR3 DNA follows: TGTGCCTGGAGTTTAGATGGGGACAGGGACGGCTACACCTTC.

The V call is TRBV30, the J call TRBJ2-6; TRBD1 matches at 8 bases. This CDR3 is built from 18 residues. Looked up from germline, CDR1 is GTSNPN and CDR2 is SVGIG (reference sequence). V dropped 0 bases and J dropped 4; count of bases not matched to a gene: 11. The CDR3 nucleotides are TGTGCCTGGAGTGTACGGAGACAGGGGTTCTTCGGGGCCAACGTCCTGACTTTC. Its protein product is CAWSVRRQGFFGANVLTF.

V usage is TRBV5-1 and J usage is TRBJ2-4; D is uncertain. Deletions cut 0 bases from V and 7 bases from J, with 8 bases between. CDR1 is SGHRS, CDR2 YFSETQ, per germline. The CDR3 has 13 residues. CDR3 amino acids: CASSLVTGNIQYF. The CDR3 nucleotides read TGCGCCAGCAGCTTGGTCACGGGCAACATTCAGTACTTC.

This clone was seen at least ten times. The chain carries TRBV29-1 and TRBJ1-1; D unclear. The CDR3 loop spans 11 amino acids. Germline CDR1 is SQVTM and CDR2 is ANQGSEA. V dropped 5 bases and J dropped 3 bases, with 7 bases sitting between them. In nucleotides, the CDR3 is TGCAGCGTTTTCGGTGACACTGAAGCTTTCTTT. Protein product: CSVFGDTEAFF.

This clone was seen ten or more times. The chain carries TRBV6-5 and TRBJ2-3; the D is unclear. The ends were cut back, 0 bases at V and 4 bases at J, with 8 bases in the middle. Germline V lookup: CDR1 MNHEY, CDR2 SVGAGI. The CDR3 is made up of 14 amino acids. CDR3 loop: CASSYSTGSDTQYF. CDR3 sequence (DNA): TGTGCCAGCAGTTACTCGACTGGGTCAGATACGCAGTATTTT.

The chain is built from TRBV19 and TRBJ1-3; unclear D gene. Germline CDR1 reads LNHDA; CDR2 reads SQIVND (reference sequence). Trimming shortened V by 7 bases and J by 0 bases, and 10 bases separated the two germline ends. The CDR3 sequence is 14 residues long. In nucleotides, the CDR3 is TGTGCCAGTATGGGCGGGGACTCTGGAAACACCATATATTTT. It translates to CASMGGDSGNTIYF.

This sequence joins TRBV2 and TRBJ1-1; D remains unclear. The germline V and J ends were trimmed by 0 bases and 3 bases, with 5 bases remaining between them. The V gene's germline CDR1 is SNHLY and CDR2 FYNNEI. The CDR3 has 13 amino acids. The CDR3 reads CASSEASDTEAFF. In DNA, the CDR3 is TGTGCCAGCAGTGAAGCCTCAGACACTGAAGCTTTCTTT.

The rearrangement uses TRBV6-1 and TRBJ2-1, with D perhaps TRBD2 (6 bases). Trimming cost V 6 bases and J 2 bases, with 8 bases left between them. Germline values: CDR1 MNHNS, CDR2 SASEGT. CDR3 length equals 13 residues. The CDR3 DNA follows: TGTGCCAGCAGCACGGGGGCCTACAATGAGCAGTTCTTC. The encoded protein is CASSTGAYNEQFF.

The chain employs TRBV7-2 and TRBJ1-3; D may be TRBD1 (5 bases). Germline CDR1 reads SGHTA; CDR2 reads FQGNSA. The length of the CDR3 is 17 residues. The ends were cut back, 4 bases at V and 3 bases at J, with 19 bases in the middle. The CDR3 here is CASSSDPKGRLGNTIYF. CDR3 bases: TGTGCCAGCAGCTCCGACCCCAAGGGGCGCCTTGGAAACACCATATATTTT.

This clone was found many times. This chain's CDR3 is CASSRSHRGDTQYF. The CDR3 DNA sequence: TGTGCCAGCAGTCGGTCCCACAGGGGGGATACGCAGTATTTT. This chain connects TRBV2 to TRBJ2-3; 8 nucleotides agree with TRBD1. The CDR3 totals 14 residues. V gave up 5 bases and J gave up 6 bases; unmatched junction bases: 7. The V gene's germline CDR1 is SNHLY and CDR2 FYNNEI.

V is TRBV27 and J is TRBJ1-5, with 10 bases fitting TRBD1. The germline gives CDR1 MNHEY, CDR2 SMNVEV (reference sequence). V dropped 8 bases and J dropped 3; count of bases not matched to a gene: 1. CDR3 length: 13 residues. The DNA for the CDR3 is TGTGCCAGCGGGACAGGGGACAATCAGCCCCAGCATTTT. This gives the protein CASGTGDNQPQHF.

This clone was counted a few times. The same CDR3 can be traced to other DNA sequences in this sample. The chain combines TRBV25-1 with TRBJ1-6, with D unclear. The CDR3 spans 13 residues. Trimming took off 6 bases at V and 7 bases at J, with 10 bases between the two ends. The germline gives CDR1 MGHDK, CDR2 SYGVNS. This chain's CDR3 is CASRGRLNSPLHF. CDR3 nucleotide sequence: TGTGCCAGCAGGGGCCGCCTCAATTCACCCCTCCACTTT.

This clone has only a few counts. Since a much larger clone is just one base distant, this may be a read error. The conserved phenylalanine or tryptophan normally closing the CDR3 is absent here, so this likely arose from a read error. The chain links TRBV4-1 to TRBJ1-2, with TRBD1 as a possible D gene (6 bases). From germline, CDR1 is MGHRA and CDR2 YSYEKL. The CDR3 extends over 16 amino acids. Trimming removed 0 bases at V and 8 bases at J, with 19 bases between. In DNA form, the CDR3 reads TGCGCCAGCAGCCAAGATACCCCCAGTGGGGGGCGAGGCTACACCTCC. Encoded protein: CASSQDTPSGGRGYTS.

The V call is TRBV2, the J call TRBJ2-1; 9 nucleotides align to TRBD2. Trimming at V came to 6 bases and at J to 2 bases, leaving 5 bases not matched to a gene. The germline V gene encodes CDR1 SNHLY and CDR2 FYNNEI. The CDR3 has 15 amino acids. The CDR3 sequence is CASRTTSGAYNEQFF. CDR3 DNA sequence: TGTGCCAGCAGGACGACTAGCGGAGCCTACAATGAGCAGTTCTTC.

Regarding this clone: Other DNA sequences within the sample encode an identical CDR3. This chain joins TRBV28 and TRBJ2-1; 7 positions agree with TRBD2. The CDR3 runs 15 residues. CDR1 and CDR2 from the germline V gene are MDHEN and SYDVKM. Germline trimming cut 6 bases from V and 0 bases from J; bases unmatched to any gene: 5. CDR3 sequence: CASSPGGSSYNEQFF. CDR3 coding DNA: TGTGCCAGCAGCCCCGGGGGGAGCTCCTACAATGAGCAGTTCTTC.

This clone was detected ten times or more. This chain joins TRBV5-4 and TRBJ2-4; tentatively, D is TRBD1 or TRBD2 (5 bases each). V dropped 0 bases and J dropped 9 bases, with 13 bases sitting between them. Looked up from germline, CDR1 is SGHNT and CDR2 is YYREEE (reference sequence). This CDR3 contains 14 residues. The CDR3: CASSLGQGVGIQYF. In DNA form, the CDR3 reads TGTGCCAGCAGCTTGGGGCAGGGAGTGGGCATTCAGTACTTC.

The chain has TRBV5-6 and TRBJ1-2; unclear D gene. There are 14 residues in the CDR3. The V gene's germline CDR1 is SGHDT and CDR2 YYEEEE. V gave up 0 bases and J gave up 7 bases, with 13 bases separating them. Here the CDR3 DNA reads TGTGCCAGCAGCTTGGTGGGCCCTGGAGCTGGCTACACCTTC. This encodes CASSLVGPGAGYTF.

This clone was seen a handful of times. This chain connects TRBV29-1 to TRBJ2-1; D remains ambiguous. Germline CDR1 SQVTM, CDR2 ANQGSEA. The CDR3 length is 11 residues. The V end was cut by 3 bases, the J end by 6 bases, with 6 bases between. CDR3: CSVDKGNEQFF. Here the CDR3 DNA reads TGCAGCGTTGATAAGGGCAATGAGCAGTTCTTC.

The CDR3 DNA reads TGTGCCAGCAGCTGGGGCGTGGGCACTGAAGCTTTCTTT. It encodes CASSWGVGTEAFF. V and J are TRBV25-1 and TRBJ1-1, with TRBD1 as a possible D gene (5 bases). The CDR3 loop spans 13 amino acids. CDR1 is MGHDK, CDR2 SYGVNS, per germline. Trimming shortened V by 6 bases and J by 4 bases, and 12 bases separated the two germline ends.

The rearrangement links TRBV10-3 to TRBJ2-1, with a weak D call TRBD1 (5 bases). Trimming removed 2 bases at V and 4 bases at J, with 12 bases between. CDR3 length: 15 amino acids. The germline V gene has CDR1 ENHRY and CDR2 SYGVKD. CDR3 in DNA: TGTGCCATCAGTGAGAGGCAGGGCGAATACAATGAGCAGTTCTTC. It translates to CAISERQGEYNEQFF.

On this clone: With a much larger clone just one base away, this may be a read error. V usage is TRBV30 and J usage is TRBJ2-2; D is perhaps TRBD2 (6 bases). Looked up from germline, CDR1 is GTSNPN and CDR2 is SVGIG (reference sequence). Trimming pared 5 bases from V and 1 base from J, leaving 17 bases between. The CDR3 has 16 amino acids. Here the CDR3 reads CAWGPRWRENTGELFF. Here the CDR3 DNA reads TGTGCCTGGGGCCCCCGATGGCGGGAGAACACCGGGGAGCTGTTTTTT.